The rows below give T cell receptor beta chains drawn from one sample of a study of cytotoxic CD8 clonotypes in ibrutinib-treated CLL. Libraries were prepared by immunoSEQ multiplex PCR; TCRdb keeps only in-frame clonotypes and omits some of them. The profile shows some 10,000 clones, 79% of them singletons. Sequencing was performed on PBMCs, taken at disease progression, from a patient treated with ibrutinib. These receptor sequences come from a human donor with chronic lymphocytic leukemia. Each CDR3 is given with its conserved first and last residue. Each record gives: J gene, clone size, D gene, V gene, CDR3 protein, CDR3 DNA. D genes are given only for firm matches. Clone sizes are given selectively: once, few, many, or a class where the clone is expanded.

>TRBJ2-7|once|-|TRBV9
CASSVESLPTRPYEQYF
TGTGCCAGCAGCGTAGAGTCATTGCCGACCCGCCCCTACGAGCAGTACTTC
>TRBJ2-3|-|TRBD2|TRBV9
CASSVRLRRERTDTQYF
TGTGCCAGCAGCGTACGGTTAAGGCGGGAGCGGACAGATACGCAGTATTTT
>TRBJ2-2|-|TRBD2|TRBV15
CATSRVGAGGNTGELFF
TGTGCCACCAGCAGAGTGGGAGCGGGAGGTAACACCGGGGAGCTGTTTTTT
>TRBJ2-5|-|-|TRBV18
CASSPAGFVETQYF
TGTGCCAGCTCGCCGGCAGGGTTTGTTGAGACCCAGTACTTC
>TRBJ2-5|-|-|TRBV20-1
CSVESQETQYF
TGCAGTGTGGAATCACAAGAGACCCAGTACTTC
>TRBJ1-1|-|TRBD1|TRBV18
CASPSGQGSGTEAFF
TGTGCCAGCCCCTCGGGACAGGGGTCGGGAACTGAAGCTTTCTTT
>TRBJ2-5|-|-|TRBV6-1
CASSPVLQETQYF
TGTGCCAGCAGCCCCGTCCTGCAAGAGACCCAGTACTTC
>TRBJ1-2|-|-|TRBV5-6
CASIQWRGYGYTF
TGTGCCAGCATACAGTGGAGGGGCTATGGCTACACCTTC
>TRBJ2-7|few|-|TRBV29-1
CSAYRAPGEQYF
TGCAGCGCTTACAGAGCCCCGGGCGAGCAGTACTTC
>TRBJ2-1|-|-|TRBV9
CASTIGGTGEQFF
TGTGCCAGCACCATAGGGGGGACTGGTGAGCAGTTCTTC
>TRBJ1-1|-|TRBD1|TRBV5-1
CASGQGGTEAFF
TGCGCCAGTGGACAGGGGGGTACTGAAGCTTTCTTT
>TRBJ1-2|-|-|TRBV27
CASSLNTGNYGYTF
TGTGCCAGCAGTTTAAATACAGGGAACTATGGCTACACCTTC
>TRBJ2-7|-|-|TRBV4-2
CASRDGQSSYEQYF
TGTGCCAGCAGGGATGGCCAGAGCTCCTACGAGCAGTACTTC
>TRBJ2-7|once|-|TRBV19
CASSIVAGSTYEQYF
TGTGCCAGTAGTATTGTGGCGGGCAGTACCTACGAGCAGTACTTC
>TRBJ2-1|once|-|TRBV7-2
CASSLDSRYNEQFF
TGTGCCAGCAGCTTAGACTCCCGGTACAATGAGCAGTTCTTC
>TRBJ2-5|once|-|TRBV7-6
CASSLAKSRQETQYF
TGTGCCAGCAGCTTAGCGAAGAGTAGACAAGAGACCCAGTACTTC
>TRBJ1-2|-|TRBD1|TRBV28
CASSTGTGWAYGYTF
TGTGCCAGCAGCACCGGGACAGGGTGGGCCTATGGCTACACCTTC
>TRBJ1-6|-|TRBD1|TRBV6-1
CAAPTDRDDSPLHF
TGTGCCGCTCCAACGGACAGGGATGATTCACCCCTCCACTTT
>TRBJ2-7|-|TRBD1|TRBV7-8
CASSLGDRYDEQYF
TGTGCCAGCAGCTTAGGGGACAGGTACGACGAGCAGTACTTC
>TRBJ2-7|-|-|TRBV19
CASSLNLRGLTHEQYF
TGTGCCAGTAGCTTAAACCTTCGCGGACTGACCCACGAGCAGTACTTC
>TRBJ2-7|-|-|TRBV4-1
CASSQGQGVLYEQYF
TGCGCCAGCAGCCAGGGGCAGGGAGTGTTATACGAGCAGTACTTC
>TRBJ2-7|-|-|TRBV19
CASSVGWRGKRMTSWEQYF
TGTGCCAGTAGTGTAGGTTGGCGGGGCAAGAGAATGACCTCTTGGGAGCAGTACTTC